These 21 T cell receptor beta chains originate from one sample sequenced in a study of blood T cell repertoires in COVID-19. Profiled with immunoSEQ multiplex PCR; TCRdb holds only in-frame clones, not every one. The sample contains roughly 130,000 clones, roughly 80% of which appear only once. Input material: peripheral blood. These receptors came from a woman of 80 years or more with acute or convalescent COVID-19.

V gene TRBV16 combines with J gene TRBJ1-5; the D is unclear. There are 15 residues in the CDR3. V lost 2 bases, J lost 3 bases, and 11 bases lay in between. CDR1 and CDR2 from the germline V gene are KGHSY and FQNENV. CDR3 protein: CASSQTTANNQPQHF. CDR3 sequence (DNA): TGTGCCAGCAGCCAAACCACAGCTAACAATCAGCCCCAGCATTTT.

The chain has TRBV2 and TRBJ2-5, with 9 bases matching TRBD1. This CDR3 contains 15 residues. Germline-derived CDR1 and CDR2 are SNHLY and FYNNEI. Trimming took 4 bases from V and 5 from J; bases not matched to a gene: 8. Here the CDR3 DNA reads TGTGCCAGCAGTGGGAGGACAGGGGTTTTTGAGACCCAGTACTTC. It specifies CASSGRTGVFETQYF.

The V call is TRBV30, the J call TRBJ1-2; D is unclear. CDR3 length: 11 amino acids. CDR1 is GTSNPN, CDR2 SVGIG, per germline (reference sequence). V was shortened by 3 bases and J by 4 bases, with 6 bases between the two germline ends. The CDR3 sequence is CAWRAPYGYTF. The CDR3 region has the DNA TGTGCCTGGAGGGCTCCCTATGGCTACACCTTC.

The chain links TRBV7-9 to TRBJ2-1; 11 bases are shared with TRBD2. Losses at the gene ends were 3 bases for V and 0 bases for J; bases not matched to a gene: 1. In germline, CDR1 is SEHNR, CDR2 FQNEAQ (reference sequence). CDR3 size: 16 residues. The DNA for the CDR3 is TGTGCCAGCAGCTTGGGACTAGCGGTCTCCTACAATGAGCAGTTCTTC. Its translation: CASSLGLAVSYNEQFF. The full variable domain, completed using reference TRBV7-9 and TRBJ2-1, is DTGVSQNPRHKITKRGQNVTFRCDPISEHNRLYWYRQTLGQGPEFLTYFQNEAQLEKSRLLSDRFSAERPKGSFSTLEIQRTEQGDSAMYLCASSLGLAVSYNEQFFGPGTRLTVL.

The gene calls are TRBV11-2 and TRBJ1-2; 9 nucleotides match TRBD1. The length of the CDR3 is 15 residues. Per the germline V gene, CDR1 is SGHAT and CDR2 is FQNNGV. V dropped 4 bases and J dropped 6; count of bases not matched to a gene: 9. This CDR3 is CASSWTTGGLDGYTF. CDR3 DNA sequence: TGTGCCAGCAGCTGGACAACAGGGGGCTTGGATGGCTACACCTTC.

This clone has only a few counts. This sample also contains other DNA sequences that code for the same CDR3. V and J are TRBV2 and TRBJ1-2; D remains unclear. CDR1 and CDR2 (germline): SNHLY, FYNNEI. With 3 bases removed from V and 3 bases from J, the gap between germline ends came to 23 bases. This CDR3 contains 18 residues. DNA of the CDR3: TGTGCCAGCAGTGATCTCCCAGCCTTTACAGCTGGGCACTATGGCTACACCTTC. Translation gives CASSDLPAFTAGHYGYTF.

The chain carries TRBV6-2 or TRBV6-3 and TRBJ2-3, with TRBD2 matching 8 bases. Germline V lookup: CDR1 MNHEY, CDR2 SVGEGT. This CDR3 has 14 residues. J lost 4 bases, V lost 2 bases, and 2 bases had no gene match. CDR3 nucleotide sequence: TGTGCCAGCAGTTACGGGGGACTAGCAGATACGCAGTATTTT. This encodes CASSYGGLADTQYF.

The gene calls are TRBV20-1 and TRBJ2-3, with 13 bases fitting TRBD2. Germline trimming cut 3 bases from V and 0 bases from J; bases unmatched to any gene: 9. This CDR3 is built from 18 residues. Germline CDR1 reads DFQATT; CDR2 reads SNEGSKA (reference sequence). This CDR3 is CSASQTSGGRRSTDTQYF. CDR3 coding DNA: TGCAGTGCTAGTCAGACTAGCGGGGGGCGGCGGAGCACAGATACGCAGTATTTT.

The V gene is TRBV2, the J gene TRBJ1-1, with 7 nucleotides matching TRBD1. Germline V gene sequence: CDR1 SNHLY, CDR2 FYNNEI. There are 16 residues in the CDR3. V gave up 2 bases and J gave up 2 bases; unmatched junction bases: 8. In nucleotides, the CDR3 is TGTGCCAGCAGTGAACCACAGGGGAGAGGTAACACTGAAGCTTTCTTT. This encodes CASSEPQGRGNTEAFF.

This chain uses TRBV5-1 with TRBJ1-5, with D unclear. V gave up 3 bases and J gave up 7 bases, with 20 bases separating them. CDR1 SGHRS and CDR2 YFSETQ come from the germline V gene. CDR3 length: 16 residues. In DNA, the CDR3 is TGCGCCAGCAGCTCCGGCGGGATACAAAGGAAGCAGCCCCAGCATTTT. The encoded protein is CASSSGGIQRKQPQHF.

On this clone: A junction end diverges from the germline sequence, so it may reflect a read error. The chain is built from TRBV29-1 and TRBJ1-2; D gene uncertain. Germline CDR1 SQVTM, CDR2 ANQGSEA. The CDR3 is 12 amino acids. The CDR3 DNA sequence: TGCAGCGTTGCTCATCGGCAGACCTCCAACTATTTC. It yields the protein CSVAHRQTSNYF.

V is TRBV5-1 and J is TRBJ1-2; 9 nucleotides align to TRBD1. The V and J ends lost 4 bases and 4 bases, in that order; junction bases with no gene match: 11. The CDR3 sequence is 16 residues long. The germline V gene has CDR1 SGHRS and CDR2 YFSETQ. The CDR3 nucleotides read TGCGCCAGCAGCCCACCGGGACAGGGCGGACCCTATGGCTACACCTTC. It codes for CASSPPGQGGPYGYTF. Together with reference TRBV5-1 and TRBJ1-2, the CDR3 gives the full variable domain: KAGVTQTPRYLIKTRGQQVTLSCSPISGHRSVSWYQQTPGQGLQFLFEYFSETQRNKGNFPGRFSGRQFSNSRSEMNVSTLELGDSALYLCASSPPGQGGPYGYTFGSGTRLTVV.

The chain combines TRBV9 with TRBJ2-1, with D possibly matching TRBD2 (6 bases). With 0 bases removed from V and 12 bases from J, the gap between germline ends came to 25 bases. In germline, CDR1 is SGDLS, CDR2 YYNGEE. The CDR3 covers 17 residues. CDR3 coding DNA: TGTGCCAGCAGCGTAGTGGACTCCTTGGGAGGAAGAGGTGTGCAGTTCTTC. Protein sequence: CASSVVDSLGGRGVQFF.

This chain uses TRBV27 with TRBJ1-2, with a weak D call TRBD1 (5 bases). CDR1 and CDR2 from the germline V gene are MNHEY and SMNVEV (reference sequence). The V gene lost 8 bases and the J gene lost 7 bases, with 14 bases spanning the gap. The CDR3 runs to 12 residues. CDR3 sequence (DNA): TGTGCCAGCGTTTGGCCAGGGATTGGCTACACCTTC. The encoded protein is CASVWPGIGYTF.

This clone was seen only once. This chain connects TRBV19 to TRBJ2-1, with 10 bases matching TRBD2. Germline CDR1 LNHDA, CDR2 SQIVND (reference sequence). Germline trimming cut 1 base from V and 0 bases from J; bases unmatched to any gene: 9. CDR3 length: 19 residues. For the CDR3, the DNA is TGTGCCAGTAGTATAGCGGGACTAGCGTGGGGGAGCTCCTACAATGAGCAGTTCTTC. This gives the protein CASSIAGLAWGSSYNEQFF.

This clone was seen a single time. The chain has TRBV7-3 and TRBJ1-1, with 8 bases identical to TRBD1. The V gene's germline CDR1 is SGHTA and CDR2 FQGTGA. Trimming took 4 bases from V and 6 from J; bases not matched to a gene: 4. The CDR3 loop spans 13 amino acids. The CDR3 is CASSSDRGAEAFF. In DNA form, the CDR3 reads TGTGCCAGCAGCTCAGACAGGGGCGCTGAAGCTTTCTTT.

This chain links TRBV5-1 with TRBJ1-3, with a possible D match to TRBD1 (5 bases). Trimming left V 6 bases short and J 1 base short, with 11 bases between. CDR3 length equals 14 residues. From germline, CDR1 is SGHRS and CDR2 YFSETQ. The CDR3 bases are TGCGCCAGCAAACAGGCGACGTCTGGAAACACCATATATTTT. Translated, it gives CASKQATSGNTIYF.

V and J are TRBV28 and TRBJ1-4; tentatively, D is TRBD1 (6 bases). Germline values: CDR1 MDHEN, CDR2 SYDVKM. Trimming left V 6 bases short and J 8 bases short, with 19 bases between. CDR3 size: 15 residues. The DNA for the CDR3 is TGTGCCAGCAGGTTAGACAGGACCGCTGGAGAAAAACTGTTTTTT. This translates into CASRLDRTAGEKLFF.

The chain links TRBV6-1 to TRBJ1-2; perhaps TRBD1 as D (6 bases). Germline V gene data show CDR1 as MNHNS and CDR2 as SASEGT. Trimming stripped 1 base from V and 3 bases from J, with 9 bases between. The CDR3 sequence is 14 residues long. CDR3 sequence reads: CASSEVTGYYGYTF. The CDR3 DNA follows: TGTGCCAGCAGTGAAGTAACAGGGTACTATGGCTACACCTTC.

On this clone: Other DNA sequences in this sample translate to the same CDR3. The chain employs TRBV6-2 or TRBV6-3 and TRBJ2-3; no reliable D call. The germline CDR1 and CDR2 sequences are MNHEY and SVGEGT. There are 12 residues in the CDR3. The ends were cut back, 0 bases at V and 5 bases at J, with 3 bases in the middle. The CDR3 loop is CASSYSRDTQYF. The CDR3 coding sequence is TGTGCCAGCAGTTACTCGAGAGATACGCAGTATTTT.

J is TRBJ1-5 and V is TRBV2, with a weak D call TRBD1 (5 bases). CDR1 SNHLY and CDR2 FYNNEI come from the germline V gene. V was clipped by 4 bases and J by 1 base, with 11 bases between them. The CDR3 spans 15 residues. This CDR3 reads CASSGGGVSNQPQHF. CDR3 DNA: TGTGCCAGCAGTGGGGGGGGAGTAAGCAATCAGCCCCAGCATTTT. The variable domain in full, completed from reference TRBV2 and TRBJ1-5, reads EPEVTQTPSHQVTQMGQEVILRCVPISNHLYFYWYRQILGQKVEFLVSFYNNEISEKSEIFDDQFSVERPDGSNFTLKIRSTKLEDSAMYFCASSGGGVSNQPQHFGDGTRLSIL.